A selection of T cell receptor beta chains follows, all from one sample in a study of PD-1 blockade in mismatch repair-deficient tumors. Assay: immunoSEQ multiplex PCR; the TCRdb copy retains only in-frame clones and omits some. The data show roughly 16,000 clones, approximately 81% seen once. The sequencing here drew on PBMCs, taken before pembrolizumab treatment. The receptor source for this set is an adult with mismatch repair-deficient cancer. CDR3s include the opening cysteine and the closing phenylalanine or tryptophan. A D gene is named only where the DNA matches it firmly. The size entry is marked missing in some rows and otherwise reads once, few, many or a size class.

V,size,J,D,DNA,CDR3
TRBV6-1,-,TRBJ2-3,-,TGTGCCAGCAGTGAAATGAGGGGTCGAGGCACAGATACGCAGTATTTT,CASSEMRGRGTDTQYF
TRBV6-6,-,TRBJ2-5,-,TGTGCCAGCAGTGGACGGCAGGAGGAGACCCAGTACTTC,CASSGRQEETQYF
TRBV19,-,TRBJ2-3,TRBD1,TGTGCCAGTAGTTTGGGACAGGGAAATGAGGATACGCAGTATTTT,CASSLGQGNEDTQYF
TRBV7-9,-,TRBJ2-7,TRBD1,TGTGCCAGCAGCTCCCGGGGGACAGGGCCCTCCGAGCAGTACTTC,CASSSRGTGPSEQYF
TRBV19,-,TRBJ1-2,TRBD1,TGTGCCAGTAGTATGAGCGGACAGGGGGGTTTTGGCTACACCTTC,CASSMSGQGGFGYTF
TRBV6-4,-,TRBJ2-5,-,TGTGCCAGCAGTGAAGGACACGAGACCCAGTACTTC,CASSEGHETQYF
TRBV5-1,-,TRBJ2-1,TRBD1,TGCGCCAGCAGCTTAAGTTCGATCTGGGACAGGCACAATGAGCAGTTCTTC,CASSLSSIWDRHNEQFF
TRBV4-3,-,TRBJ2-3,-,TGCGCCAGCAGCCCTCTTATTGGCATCCCAGATACGCAGTATTTT,CASSPLIGIPDTQYF
TRBV4-2,-,TRBJ2-3,-,TGTGCCAGCAGCCAAGTATGGGGGAGTGCAGATACGCAGTATTTT,CASSQVWGSADTQYF
TRBV14,-,TRBJ2-7,-,TGTGCCAGCAGCCAACAGACTAGGACAGGGCAGTACTTC,CASSQQTRTGQYF
TRBV4-1,-,TRBJ2-7,-,TGCGCCAGCAGCCCGAGACAGACCTACGAGCAGTACTTC,CASSPRQTYEQYF
TRBV30,-,TRBJ1-2,-,TGTGCCTGGAGCGACCTCTATGGCTACACCTTC,CAWSDLYGYTF
TRBV18,-,TRBJ1-5,TRBD1,TGTGCCAGCTCACCAGGACAGGGGGCAAGTCAGCCCCAGCATTTT,CASSPGQGASQPQHF
TRBV18,-,TRBJ2-3,TRBD1,TGTGCCAGCTCCGGGGACAGGGGGCTTTGGAGCACAGATACGCAGTATTTT,CASSGDRGLWSTDTQYF
TRBV10-2,once,TRBJ2-7,TRBD2,TGCGCCAGCAGTGACCCCGGACTAGCGGGAAGCTACGAGCAGTACTTC,CASSDPGLAGSYEQYF
TRBV19,once,TRBJ2-1,TRBD2,TGTGCCAGTAGCGCGGGGAGGACTAGCGGGAGGTATGAGCAGTTCTTC,CASSAGRTSGRYEQFF
TRBV27,once,TRBJ2-3,-,TGTGCCAGCAGTTTAGGGGGTCCAGATACGCAGTATTTT,CASSLGGPDTQYF
TRBV7-2,-,TRBJ2-3,TRBD2,TGTGCCAGCAGCTTAGTGGCTAGCGGTCGCACAGATACGCAGTATTTT,CASSLVASGRTDTQYF
TRBV6-5,medium-sized,TRBJ2-1,TRBD2,TGTGCCAGCAGTTACGTCCTAGCGGGAGTTGGGAATGAGCAGTTCTTC,CASSYVLAGVGNEQFF
TRBV9,-,TRBJ2-2,-,TGTGCCAGCAGCCCCTACACCGGGGAGCTGTTTTTT,CASSPYTGELFF
TRBV6-4,medium-sized,TRBJ2-2,-,TGTGCCAGCAGTGAAGACACCCACACCGGGGAGCTGTTTTTT,CASSEDTHTGELFF
TRBV27,-,TRBJ2-1,-,TGTGCCAGCAGTTTCGGACTTTACAATGAGCAGTTCTTC,CASSFGLYNEQFF
TRBV5-5,once,TRBJ2-3,-,TGTGCCAGCAGCTTGGAAACAGATACGCAGTATTTT,CASSLETDTQYF
TRBV18,-,TRBJ2-2,-,TGTGCCAGCTCACCTACTACCCCCGGGGAGCTGTTTTTT,CASSPTTPGELFF
TRBV4-3,-,TRBJ2-1,-,TGCGCCAGCAGCCAAGATACGGTCCAGCGGTTCTACAATGAGCAGTTCTTC,CASSQDTVQRFYNEQFF
TRBV7-2,once,TRBJ2-7,TRBD2,TGTGCCAGCAGCTCCGACGCGGGAGGGGTCTACGAGCAGTACTTC,CASSSDAGGVYEQYF
TRBV6-6,-,TRBJ1-4,-,TGTGCCAGCGCCGAGGGAGGGGTTACTAATGAAAAACTGTTTTTT,CASAEGGVTNEKLFF
TRBV29-1,-,TRBJ1-1,TRBD1,TGCAGCGTTGAAGGGACAGGGGGGATAGGGATCACTGAAGCTTTCTTT,CSVEGTGGIGITEAFF
TRBV11-3,-,TRBJ1-1,-,TGTGCCAGCAGCTACCGGGGGGGGATGAACACTGAAGCTTTCTTT,CASSYRGGMNTEAFF
TRBV6-1,-,TRBJ2-3,-,TGTGCCAGCAGTGAACTTTTTAGCACAGATACGCAGTATTTT,CASSELFSTDTQYF
TRBV2,-,TRBJ1-2,TRBD1,TGTGCCAGCAGTGAAGGGACAGGTCACTATGGCTACACCTTC,CASSEGTGHYGYTF
TRBV4-1,-,TRBJ2-3,TRBD2,TGCGCCAGCAGCCAACAATATCTAGCGGGGGTTCGGGATACGCAGTATTTT,CASSQQYLAGVRDTQYF
TRBV11-2,-,TRBJ1-1,-,TGTGCCAGCAGCTTCACAGGGCTCACTGAAGCTTTCTTT,CASSFTGLTEAFF
TRBV6-5,-,TRBJ1-2,-,TGTGCCAGCAGTTACTCGAATCAAGGGTTGAGCTACACCTTC,CASSYSNQGLSYTF
TRBV7-8,-,TRBJ2-1,TRBD1,TGTGCCAGCAGCCCGTCGGGGGGACAGGGTTTCGATGAGCAGTTCTTC,CASSPSGGQGFDEQFF
TRBV5-4,-,TRBJ2-7,TRBD2,TGTGCCAGCAGCCTCACTAGCGATAACTACGAGCAGTACTTC,CASSLTSDNYEQYF
TRBV6-1,-,TRBJ1-5,TRBD1,TGTGCCACCGAGACAGGGGGAAGCAATCAGCCCCAGCATTTT,CATETGGSNQPQHF
TRBV11-2,-,TRBJ2-7,-,TGTGCCAGCAGCTTAGGACCCACGAGCTCCTACGAGCAGTACTTC,CASSLGPTSSYEQYF
TRBV2,-,TRBJ2-7,TRBD2,TGTGCCAGCACCGCGACTAGCGGGGCGGGCGAGCAGTACTTC,CASTATSGAGEQYF
TRBV30,-,TRBJ2-3,TRBD2,TGTGCCTGGACGAGGGGGCTAGCGGGAACCACAGATACGCAGTATTTT,CAWTRGLAGTTDTQYF
TRBV20-1,-,TRBJ1-2,-,TGCAGTGCCAGATATGGCTACACCTTC,CSARYGYTF
TRBV5-1,-,TRBJ2-1,TRBD1,TGCGCCAGCAGCTTGTGGACAGGGGGCGATGAGCAGTTCTTC,CASSLWTGGDEQFF
TRBV11-3,-,TRBJ2-3,-,TGTGCCAGCAGCTTCTGGACCTCAAGCACAGATACGCAGTATTTT,CASSFWTSSTDTQYF
TRBV18,-,TRBJ2-2,TRBD1,TGTGCCAGCTCACCGGACAGGGATTCCGGGGAGCTGTTTTTT,CASSPDRDSGELFF
TRBV14,-,TRBJ1-1,-,TGTGCCAGCAGCCAAATAGGATTGAACACTGAAGCTTTCTTT,CASSQIGLNTEAFF
TRBV4-3,-,TRBJ2-5,TRBD2,TGCGCCAGCAGCCAAGAGGGAGTAGCGGGGGGAGGGCAAGAGACCCAGTACTTC,CASSQEGVAGGGQETQYF
TRBV2,few,TRBJ2-7,-,TGTGCCAGCAACCGCGGGGACGAGCAGTACTTC,CASNRGDEQYF
TRBV9,-,TRBJ1-1,-,TGTGCCAGCAGCGTAGCCCCGACAACCAACACTGAAGCTTTCTTT,CASSVAPTTNTEAFF
TRBV6-5,-,TRBJ2-1,-,TGTGCCAGCAGTTACTCGAACGCCTACAATGAGCAGTTCTTC,CASSYSNAYNEQFF
TRBV14,-,TRBJ1-3,-,TGTGCCAGCAGCCAGGAAGGGTTGTCTGGAAACACCATATATTTT,CASSQEGLSGNTIYF
TRBV28,-,TRBJ2-7,-,TGTGCCAGCAGCCCGGGACACGGATACGAGCAGTACTTC,CASSPGHGYEQYF
TRBV7-9,-,TRBJ2-2,-,TGTGCTTCGGGGTTGCGCGGACAGGGGGAGCTGTTTTTT,CASGLRGQGELFF
TRBV6-1,once,TRBJ2-5,-,TGTGCCAGCAGAAAGGACCGAACCCAAGAGACCCAGTACTTC,CASRKDRTQETQYF
TRBV4-3,-,TRBJ2-3,-,TGCGCCAGCAGCCAAGGACCCGCGAGGCCCCTAAGCACAGATACGCAGTATTTT,CASSQGPARPLSTDTQYF
TRBV19,-,TRBJ2-7,-,TGTGCCAGTAGTATCGGTCGGTACCCAACCACCTACGAGCAGTACTTC,CASSIGRYPTTYEQYF
TRBV10-2,-,TRBJ2-1,TRBD2,TGCGCCAGCAGGGCGGGACTAGCGGGAGTCAATGAGCAGTTCTTC,CASRAGLAGVNEQFF
TRBV10-3,few,TRBJ1-1,-,TGTGCCATCAGTGAGTCGGGGGGGCACCTGAACACTGAAGCTTTCTTT,CAISESGGHLNTEAFF
TRBV28,-,TRBJ1-2,TRBD1,TGTGCCAGCAGCATTTGGACAGGGGGCGCCCCCGGTGCCTATGGCTACACCTTC,CASSIWTGGAPGAYGYTF
TRBV6-5,-,TRBJ2-7,TRBD1,TGTGCCAGCACTAAAGCCGGGACAGGGGCATTCGAGCAGTACTTC,CASTKAGTGAFEQYF
TRBV2,-,TRBJ1-2,-,TGTGCCAGCAGTGGGGACCTTCAATTGATGGAAACCTTC,CASSGDLQLMETF